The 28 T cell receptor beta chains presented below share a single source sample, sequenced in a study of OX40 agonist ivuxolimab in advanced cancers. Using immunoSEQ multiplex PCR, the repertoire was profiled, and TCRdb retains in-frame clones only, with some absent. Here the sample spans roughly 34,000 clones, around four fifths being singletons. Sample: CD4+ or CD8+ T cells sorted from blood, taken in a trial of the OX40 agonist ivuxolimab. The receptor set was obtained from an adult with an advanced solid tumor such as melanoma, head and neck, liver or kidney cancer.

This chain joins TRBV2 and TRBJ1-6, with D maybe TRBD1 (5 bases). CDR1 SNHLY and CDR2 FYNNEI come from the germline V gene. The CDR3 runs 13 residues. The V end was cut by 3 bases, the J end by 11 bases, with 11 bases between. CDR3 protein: CASSDHPGPPLHF. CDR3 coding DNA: TGTGCCAGCAGTGACCATCCGGGGCCACCCCTCCACTTT.

The CDR3 bases are TGTGCCAGCAGCTTACCGGGGTCGTACACCGGGGAGCTGTTTTTT. The encoded protein is CASSLPGSYTGELFF. The chain combines TRBV7-2 with TRBJ2-2; tentative D call: TRBD2 (5 bases). Germline CDR1 and CDR2: SGHTA and FQGNSA. V shed 2 bases and J shed 3 bases, with 10 bases lying between them. This CDR3 has 15 residues.

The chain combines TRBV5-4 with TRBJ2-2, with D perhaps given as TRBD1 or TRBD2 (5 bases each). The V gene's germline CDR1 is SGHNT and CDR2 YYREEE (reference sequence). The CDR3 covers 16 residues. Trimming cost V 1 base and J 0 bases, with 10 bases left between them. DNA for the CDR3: TGTGCCAGCAGCTTGATTAGGGGAGCGAACACCGGGGAGCTGTTTTTT. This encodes CASSLIRGANTGELFF. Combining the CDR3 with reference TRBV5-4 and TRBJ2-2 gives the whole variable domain ETGVTQSPTHLIKTRGQQVTLRCSSQSGHNTVSWYQQALGQGPQFIFQYYREEENGRGNFPPRFSGLQFPNYSSELNVNALELDDSALYLCASSLIRGANTGELFFGEGSRLTVL.

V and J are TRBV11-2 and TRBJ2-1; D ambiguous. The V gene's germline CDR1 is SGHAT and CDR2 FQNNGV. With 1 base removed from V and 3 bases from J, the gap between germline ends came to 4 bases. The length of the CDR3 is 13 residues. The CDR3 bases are TGTGCCAGCAGCTTAGCGATCTACAATGAGCAGTTCTTC. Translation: CASSLAIYNEQFF.

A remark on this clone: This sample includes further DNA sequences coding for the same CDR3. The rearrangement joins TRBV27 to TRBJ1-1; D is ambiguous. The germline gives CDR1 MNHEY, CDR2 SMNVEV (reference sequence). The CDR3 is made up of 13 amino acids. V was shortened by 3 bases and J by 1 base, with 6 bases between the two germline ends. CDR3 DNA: TGTGCCAGCAGTTTGTATCGGAACACTGAAGCTTTCTTT. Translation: CASSLYRNTEAFF.

DNA of the CDR3: TGTGCCAGCTCAACTAGCGGGGGGGCGAATGAGCAGTTCTTC. Encoded protein: CASSTSGGANEQFF. The gene calls are TRBV18 and TRBJ2-1, with 13 bases identical to TRBD2. This CDR3 is built from 14 residues. With 5 bases clipped from V and 7 bases from J, the junction kept 2 bases outside the gene matches. From germline, CDR1 is KGHSH and CDR2 LQKENI.

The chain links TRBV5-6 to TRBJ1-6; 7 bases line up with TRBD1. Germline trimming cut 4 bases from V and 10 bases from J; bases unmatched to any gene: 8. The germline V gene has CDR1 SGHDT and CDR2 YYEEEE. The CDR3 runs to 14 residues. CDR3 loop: CASSVQGIRSPLHF. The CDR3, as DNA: TGTGCCAGCAGCGTACAGGGGATTCGGTCACCCCTCCACTTT.

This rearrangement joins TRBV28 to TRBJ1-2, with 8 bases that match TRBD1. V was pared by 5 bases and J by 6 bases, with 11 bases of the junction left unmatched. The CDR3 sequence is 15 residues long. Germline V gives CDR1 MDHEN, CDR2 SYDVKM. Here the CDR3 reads CASSPTARTGNGYTF. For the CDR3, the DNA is TGTGCCAGCAGTCCCACGGCCCGGACAGGGAATGGCTACACCTTC.

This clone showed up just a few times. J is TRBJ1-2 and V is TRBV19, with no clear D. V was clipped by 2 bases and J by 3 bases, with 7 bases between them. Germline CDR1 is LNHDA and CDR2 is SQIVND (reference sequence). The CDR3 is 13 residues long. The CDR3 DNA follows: TGTGCCAGTAGTATAAACACCGACTATGGCTACACCTTC. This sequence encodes CASSINTDYGYTF.

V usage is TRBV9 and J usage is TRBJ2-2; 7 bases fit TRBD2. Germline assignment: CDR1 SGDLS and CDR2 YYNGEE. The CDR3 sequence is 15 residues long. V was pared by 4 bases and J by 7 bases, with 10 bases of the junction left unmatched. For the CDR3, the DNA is TGTGCCAGCAGCTTGACTAGCAGTGGAAGCGGGGAGCTGTTTTTT. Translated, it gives CASSLTSSGSGELFF.

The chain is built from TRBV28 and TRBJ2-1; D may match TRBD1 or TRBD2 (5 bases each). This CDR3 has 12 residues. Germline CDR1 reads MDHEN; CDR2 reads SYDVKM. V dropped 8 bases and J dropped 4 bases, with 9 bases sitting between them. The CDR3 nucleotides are TGTGCCAGCCTAGAGGGGTACAATGAGCAGTTCTTC. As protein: CASLEGYNEQFF.

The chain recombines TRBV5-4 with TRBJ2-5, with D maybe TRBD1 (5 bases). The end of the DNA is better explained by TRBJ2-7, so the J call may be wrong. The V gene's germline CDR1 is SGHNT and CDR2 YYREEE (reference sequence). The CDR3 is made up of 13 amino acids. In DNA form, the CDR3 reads TGTGCCAGCAGCGGCTGGGGCAGCTACGAGCAGTACTTC. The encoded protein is CASSGWGSYEQYF.

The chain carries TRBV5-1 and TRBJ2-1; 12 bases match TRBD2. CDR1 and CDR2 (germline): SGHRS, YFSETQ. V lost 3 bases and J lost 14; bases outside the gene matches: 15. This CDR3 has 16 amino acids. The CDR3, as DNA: TGCGCCAGCAGCTACTTGGCACTAGCGGGGGGAACAGTTGAGTTCTTC. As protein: CASSYLALAGGTVEFF.

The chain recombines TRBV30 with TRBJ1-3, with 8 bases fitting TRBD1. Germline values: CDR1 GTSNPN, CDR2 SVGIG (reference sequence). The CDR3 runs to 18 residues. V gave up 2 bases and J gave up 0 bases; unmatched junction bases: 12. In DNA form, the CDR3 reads TGTGCCTGGAGTCACGACAGGGGAAGACTCTCCTCTGGAAACACCATATATTTT. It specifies CAWSHDRGRLSSGNTIYF.

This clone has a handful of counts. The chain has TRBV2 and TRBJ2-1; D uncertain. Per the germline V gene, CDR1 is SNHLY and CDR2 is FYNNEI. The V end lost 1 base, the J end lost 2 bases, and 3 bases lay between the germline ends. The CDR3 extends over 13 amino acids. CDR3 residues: CASSEETYNEQFF. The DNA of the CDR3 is TGTGCCAGCAGTGAAGAGACCTACAATGAGCAGTTCTTC.

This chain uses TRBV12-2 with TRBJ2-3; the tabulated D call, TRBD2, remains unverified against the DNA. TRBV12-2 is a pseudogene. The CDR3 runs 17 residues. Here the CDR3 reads CASRFLLISDRPDTQYF. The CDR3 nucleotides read TGTGCAAGTCGCTTCCTCCTAATTAGCGATCGGCCAGATACGCAGTATTTT.

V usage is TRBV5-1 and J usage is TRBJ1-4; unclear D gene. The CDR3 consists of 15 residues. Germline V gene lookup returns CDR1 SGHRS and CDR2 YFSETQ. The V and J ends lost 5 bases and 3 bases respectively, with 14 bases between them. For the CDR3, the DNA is TGCGCCAGCAGTTCCGACGGACTCTCTAATGAAAAACTGTTTTTT. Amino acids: CASSSDGLSNEKLFF.

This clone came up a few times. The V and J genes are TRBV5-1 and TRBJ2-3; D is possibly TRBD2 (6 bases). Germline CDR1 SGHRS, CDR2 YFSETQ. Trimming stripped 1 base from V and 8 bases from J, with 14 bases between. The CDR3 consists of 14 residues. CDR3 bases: TGCGCCAGCAGCTTGTTTGCGGCGGAGGGTACGCAGTATTTT. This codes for CASSLFAAEGTQYF.

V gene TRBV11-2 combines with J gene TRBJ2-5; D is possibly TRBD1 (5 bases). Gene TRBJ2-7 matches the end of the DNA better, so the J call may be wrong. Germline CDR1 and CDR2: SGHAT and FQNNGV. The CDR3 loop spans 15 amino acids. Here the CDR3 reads CASSLDHQGSYEQYF. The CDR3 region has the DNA TGTGCCAGCAGCTTAGATCACCAGGGATCCTACGAGCAGTACTTC.

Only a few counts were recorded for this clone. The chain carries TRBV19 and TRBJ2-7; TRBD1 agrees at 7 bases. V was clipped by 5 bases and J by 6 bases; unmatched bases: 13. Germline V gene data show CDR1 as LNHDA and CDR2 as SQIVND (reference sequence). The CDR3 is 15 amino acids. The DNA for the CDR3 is TGTGCCAGTAGTTCGCTCGACAGGGTTCCAATCGAGCAGTACTTC. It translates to CASSSLDRVPIEQYF.

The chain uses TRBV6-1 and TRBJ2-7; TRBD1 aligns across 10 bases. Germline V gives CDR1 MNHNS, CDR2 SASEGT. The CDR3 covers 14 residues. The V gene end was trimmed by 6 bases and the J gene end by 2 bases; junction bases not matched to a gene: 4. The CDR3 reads CASSLGQGAYEQYF. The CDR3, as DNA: TGTGCCAGCAGCCTCGGACAGGGGGCCTACGAGCAGTACTTC.

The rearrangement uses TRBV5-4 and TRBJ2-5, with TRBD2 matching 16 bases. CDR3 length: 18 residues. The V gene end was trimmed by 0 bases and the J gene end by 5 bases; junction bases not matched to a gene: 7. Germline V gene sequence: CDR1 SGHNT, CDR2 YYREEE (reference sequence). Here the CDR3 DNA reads TGTGCCAGCAGCTTGGGAGCCCCGGGACTAGCGGGGGGGGAGACCCAGTACTTC. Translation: CASSLGAPGLAGGETQYF.

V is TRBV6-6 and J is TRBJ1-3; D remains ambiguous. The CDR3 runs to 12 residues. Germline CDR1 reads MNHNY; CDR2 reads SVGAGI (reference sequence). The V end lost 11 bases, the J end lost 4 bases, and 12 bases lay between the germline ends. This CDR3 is CAGRDGGNTIYF. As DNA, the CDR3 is TGTGCCGGCCGTGATGGCGGAAACACCATATATTTT.

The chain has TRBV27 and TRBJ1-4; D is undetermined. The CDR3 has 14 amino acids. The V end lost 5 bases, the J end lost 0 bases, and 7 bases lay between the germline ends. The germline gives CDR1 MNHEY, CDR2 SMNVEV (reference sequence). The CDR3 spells CASSRFATNEKLFF. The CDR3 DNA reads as TGTGCCAGCAGTCGGTTTGCAACTAATGAAAAACTGTTTTTT.

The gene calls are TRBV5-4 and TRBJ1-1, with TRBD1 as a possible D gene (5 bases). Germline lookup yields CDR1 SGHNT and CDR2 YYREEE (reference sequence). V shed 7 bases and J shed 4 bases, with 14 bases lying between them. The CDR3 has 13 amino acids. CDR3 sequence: CASPTAGGTEAFF. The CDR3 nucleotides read TGTGCCAGCCCTACGGCGGGGGGCACTGAAGCTTTCTTT.

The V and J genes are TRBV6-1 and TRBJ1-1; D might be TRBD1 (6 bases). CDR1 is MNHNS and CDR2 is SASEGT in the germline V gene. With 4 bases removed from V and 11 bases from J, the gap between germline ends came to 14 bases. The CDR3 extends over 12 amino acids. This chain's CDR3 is CASSVRGGDAFF. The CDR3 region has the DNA TGTGCCAGCAGTGTCAGGGGAGGTGACGCTTTCTTT.

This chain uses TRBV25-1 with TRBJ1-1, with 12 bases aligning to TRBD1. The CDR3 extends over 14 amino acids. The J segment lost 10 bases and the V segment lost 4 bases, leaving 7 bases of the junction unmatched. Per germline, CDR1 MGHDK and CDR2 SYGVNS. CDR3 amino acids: CASSGRGQGAGAFF. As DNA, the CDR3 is TGTGCCAGCAGTGGTCGGGGACAGGGGGCAGGAGCTTTCTTT.

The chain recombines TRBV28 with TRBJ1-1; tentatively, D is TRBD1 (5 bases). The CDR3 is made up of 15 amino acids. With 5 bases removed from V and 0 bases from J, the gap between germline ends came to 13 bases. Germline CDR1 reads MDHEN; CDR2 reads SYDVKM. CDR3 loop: CASSKQQGMNTEAFF. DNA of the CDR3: TGTGCCAGCAGTAAACAGCAGGGCATGAACACTGAAGCTTTCTTT.